Listed below are T cell receptor beta chains from one sample, sequenced in a study of neurological immune-mediated disorders. TCRdb redid the calling of the 5' RACE reads with MiXCR, one entry per CDR3 protein. The data hold more than 40,000 distinct CDR3 sequences, with about 14% observed a single time. Sequenced sample: CD4+ T cells from blood. The receptors originated from a woman aged 60-75 years with HTLV-1-associated myelopathy (HAM/TSP). CDR3s include the opening cysteine and the closing phenylalanine or tryptophan. The order of the fields is D gene, V gene, clone size, J gene, CDR3 protein, CDR3 DNA. D genes are given only for firm matches. Where a row states a size, it is once, few, many or the class of an expanded clone; other rows omit it.

D: .; V: TRBV10-2; size: many; J: TRBJ1-1; CDR3: CASQRGWGTTEAFF; DNA: TGCGCCAGTCAACGGGGGTGGGGGACCACTGAAGCTTTCTTT
D: TRBD1; V: TRBV3-1; size: once; J: TRBJ1-6; CDR3: CASQLDRGIYNSPLHF; DNA: TGTGCCAGCCAATTGGACAGGGGGATCTATAATTCACCCCTCCACTTT
D: TRBD1; V: TRBV10-3; size: .; J: TRBJ2-1; CDR3: CAISEAPGQGWNEQFF; DNA: TGTGCCATCAGTGAGGCCCCGGGACAGGGTTGGAATGAGCAGTTCTTC
D: .; V: TRBV5-1; size: many; J: TRBJ1-1; CDR3: CASSPGREGTEAFF; DNA: TGCGCCAGCAGCCCGGGACGGGAAGGCACTGAAGCTTTCTTT
D: .; V: TRBV10-2; size: many; J: TRBJ2-7; CDR3: CASSEEGGYYEQYF; DNA: TGCGCCAGCAGTGAGGAGGGGGGGTACTACGAGCAGTACTTC
D: .; V: TRBV5-1; size: many; J: TRBJ2-7; CDR3: CASRPYYRDLNEQYF; DNA: TGCGCCAGCAGACCCTATTACCGGGATCTAAACGAGCAGTACTTC
D: .; V: TRBV9; size: many; J: TRBJ1-3; CDR3: CASSVGLSGNTIYF; DNA: TGTGCCAGCAGCGTAGGGCTCTCCGGAAACACCATATATTTT
D: .; V: TRBV4-1; size: .; J: TRBJ2-1; CDR3: CASSRGTPNEQFF; DNA: TGCGCCAGCAGCCGAGGGACTCCCAATGAGCAGTTCTTC
D: .; V: TRBV19; size: many; J: TRBJ2-7; CDR3: CASSIGGSAGAAYEQYF; DNA: TGTGCCAGTAGTATAGGGGGATCGGCCGGAGCGGCCTACGAGCAGTACTTC
D: .; V: TRBV4-1; size: many; J: TRBJ2-3; CDR3: CASSQEVGIKTVDKDTQYF; DNA: TGCGCCAGCAGCCAAGAGGTGGGGATTAAGACAGTAGATAAAGATACGCAGTATTTT
D: .; V: TRBV5-4; size: .; J: TRBJ2-3; CDR3: CASSPRRVRIGTDTQYF; DNA: TGTGCCAGTAGCCCCCGAAGGGTGCGGATCGGCACAGATACGCAGTATTTT
D: .; V: TRBV7-3; size: many; J: TRBJ2-5; CDR3: CASSLRTKETQYF; DNA: TGTGCCAGCAGCTTAAGGACTAAAGAGACCCAGTACTTC
D: .; V: TRBV18; size: many; J: TRBJ1-4; CDR3: CASSRQTGLGNEKLFF; DNA: TGTGCCAGCTCACGGCAAACGGGACTGGGAAATGAAAAACTGTTTTTT
D: .; V: TRBV29-1; size: many; J: TRBJ1-2; CDR3: CSVGRQNYGYTF; DNA: TGCAGCGTTGGACGGCAAAACTATGGCTACACCTTC
D: TRBD2; V: TRBV20-1; size: .; J: TRBJ2-7; CDR3: CSARMPGLAGAVYEQYF; DNA: TGCAGTGCTAGAATGCCGGGACTAGCGGGGGCAGTCTACGAGCAGTACTTC
D: .; V: TRBV5-5; size: many; J: TRBJ1-2; CDR3: CASSLLRVWDYGYTF; DNA: TGTGCCAGCAGCTTGCTGAGGGTTTGGGACTATGGCTACACCTTC
D: .; V: TRBV7-8; size: many; J: TRBJ1-1; CDR3: CASSLSQENTEAFF; DNA: TGTGCCAGCAGCTTATCGCAGGAGAACACTGAAGCTTTCTTT
D: .; V: TRBV6-5; size: many; J: TRBJ1-1; CDR3: CASSPTVNTEAFF; DNA: TGTGCCAGCAGCCCCACAGTTAACACTGAAGCTTTCTTT
D: TRBD1; V: TRBV5-1; size: many; J: TRBJ1-3; CDR3: CASSPGQGSFSGNTIYF; DNA: TGCGCCAGCAGCCCGGGACAGGGCAGTTTCTCTGGAAACACCATATATTTT
D: .; V: TRBV5-1; size: many; J: TRBJ2-2; CDR3: CASSYLRGADGELFF; DNA: TGCGCCAGCAGCTACCTCCGGGGGGCGGATGGGGAGCTGTTTTTT
D: .; V: TRBV20-1; size: many; J: TRBJ1-1; CDR3: CSAETNPLWTTSF; DNA: TGCAGTGCTGAGACCAACCCTCTTTGGACAACGAGTTTT
D: TRBD1; V: TRBV7-9; size: many; J: TRBJ1-2; CDR3: CASNPDRDGYGYTF; DNA: TGTGCCAGCAATCCGGACAGGGATGGCTATGGCTACACCTTC
D: .; V: TRBV7-3; size: many; J: TRBJ2-2; CDR3: CASSLNGNANTGELFF; DNA: TGTGCCAGCAGCTTAAATGGAAACGCGAACACCGGGGAGCTGTTTTTT
D: TRBD2; V: TRBV5-1; size: many; J: TRBJ2-2; CDR3: CASSEGTSNVGELFF; DNA: TGCGCCAGCAGCGAAGGGACTAGCAATGTCGGGGAGCTGTTTTTT
D: .; V: TRBV6-1; size: many; J: TRBJ2-5; CDR3: CASMSPGAQETQYF; DNA: TGTGCCAGCATGTCCCCAGGGGCCCAAGAGACCCAGTACTTC
D: .; V: TRBV20-1; size: many; J: TRBJ2-5; CDR3: CSARTAKETQYF; DNA: TGCAGTGCTAGGACAGCCAAAGAGACCCAGTACTTC
D: .; V: TRBV5-6; size: many; J: TRBJ2-4; CDR3: CASSYTLAKNIQYF; DNA: TGTGCCAGCAGCTACACACTAGCCAAAAACATTCAGTACTTC
D: .; V: TRBV15; size: many; J: TRBJ2-3; CDR3: CATSRQEGLVDTQYF; DNA: TGTGCCACCAGCAGACAGGAAGGGTTGGTGGATACGCAGTATTTT
D: .; V: TRBV11-2; size: many; J: TRBJ1-3; CDR3: CASSLHSGLSSGNTIYF; DNA: TGTGCCAGCAGCTTACACAGCGGACTTAGCTCTGGAAACACCATATATTTT
D: .; V: TRBV20-1; size: many; J: TRBJ2-1; CDR3: CSAAHRGDEQFF; DNA: TGCAGTGCTGCTCACCGGGGAGATGAGCAGTTCTTC
D: .; V: TRBV20-1; size: many; J: TRBJ2-2; CDR3: CSAQHEANTGELFF; DNA: TGCAGTGCTCAACATGAGGCGAACACCGGGGAGCTGTTTTTT
D: .; V: TRBV5-1; size: many; J: TRBJ1-1; CDR3: CASSLISVNTEAFF; DNA: TGCGCCAGCAGCTTGATCTCAGTGAACACTGAAGCTTTCTTT
D: .; V: TRBV20-1; size: many; J: TRBJ1-6; CDR3: CSATRDEYSPLHF; DNA: TGCAGTGCGACCCGGGACGAATATTCACCCCTCCACTTT
D: .; V: TRBV20-1; size: many; J: TRBJ1-5; CDR3: CSAAPAEYSNQPQHF; DNA: TGCAGTGCTGCCCCCGCCGAATATAGCAATCAGCCCCAGCATTTT
D: TRBD2; V: TRBV5-6; size: many; J: TRBJ2-3; CDR3: CASSGGLAGTDTQYF; DNA: TGTGCCAGCAGCGGAGGACTAGCGGGCACAGATACGCAGTATTTT
D: .; V: TRBV5-1; size: .; J: TRBJ1-5; CDR3: CASSSDTNYEQYFGPGTSNQPQHF; DNA: .
D: TRBD1; V: TRBV29-1; size: .; J: TRBJ1-1; CDR3: CSVGQGVGSEAFF; DNA: TGCAGCGTTGGACAGGGGGTAGGATCTGAAGCTTTCTTT
D: .; V: TRBV28; size: many; J: TRBJ2-7; CDR3: CASTSAALYEQYF; DNA: TGTGCCAGCACCAGTGCGGCCCTCTACGAGCAGTACTTC
D: .; V: TRBV6-5; size: many; J: TRBJ2-3; CDR3: CASTTLPKGGRTDTQYF; DNA: TGTGCCAGCACCACCCTGCCTAAGGGGGGTCGCACAGATACGCAGTATTTT
D: .; V: TRBV14; size: medium-sized; J: TRBJ1-2; CDR3: CASSQENRVVDGYTF; DNA: TGTGCCAGCAGCCAAGAAAACAGGGTAGTTGATGGCTACACCTTC
D: .; V: TRBV18; size: many; J: TRBJ2-3; CDR3: CASSPQGTTSTDTQYF; DNA: TGTGCCAGCTCACCCCAAGGGACAACTAGCACAGATACGCAGTATTTT
D: TRBD2; V: TRBV6-6; size: many; J: TRBJ2-3; CDR3: CASRNAGLATTDTQYF; DNA: TGTGCCAGCAGGAATGCGGGACTAGCGACCACAGATACGCAGTATTTT
D: .; V: TRBV7-2; size: many; J: TRBJ1-5; CDR3: CASSLLVTNQPQHF; DNA: TGTGCCAGCAGCTTATTAGTCACCAATCAGCCCCAGCATTTT
D: TRBD1; V: TRBV5-1; size: many; J: TRBJ2-7; CDR3: CASSTGTGHYEQYF; DNA: TGCGCCAGCAGCACCGGGACAGGACACTACGAGCAGTACTTC
D: .; V: TRBV5-1; size: many; J: TRBJ2-6; CDR3: CASSSGQISGANVLTF; DNA: TGCGCCAGCAGCTCCGGACAGATCTCTGGGGCCAACGTCCTGACTTTC
D: .; V: TRBV20-1; size: .; J: TRBJ2-5; CDR3: CSAPLQETQYF; DNA: TGCAGTGCTCCTCTACAAGAGACCCAGTACTTC
D: .; V: TRBV7-9; size: many; J: TRBJ1-4; CDR3: CASSLGPNEKLFF; DNA: TGTGCCAGCAGCTTAGGGCCAAATGAAAAACTGTTTTTT
D: TRBD1; V: TRBV6-5; size: many; J: TRBJ1-2; CDR3: CASRREGASNYGYTF; DNA: TGTGCCAGCCGGCGGGAGGGGGCGTCCAACTATGGCTACACATTC
D: .; V: TRBV5-1; size: many; J: TRBJ2-2; CDR3: CASSPGTFLNTGELFF; DNA: TGCGCCAGCAGCCCGGGGACATTTTTGAACACCGGGGAGCTGTTTTTT
D: .; V: TRBV5-1; size: many; J: TRBJ1-1; CDR3: CASSLGEIAFF; DNA: TGCGCCAGCAGCTTGGGGGAAATAGCTTTCTTT
D: .; V: TRBV6-1; size: .; J: TRBJ2-7; CDR3: CASSVWDYEQYF; DNA: TGTGCCAGCAGTGTATGGGATTACGAGCAGTACTTC
D: .; V: TRBV7-2; size: many; J: TRBJ1-1; CDR3: CASSKLTSNTEAFF; DNA: TGTGCCAGCAGTAAATTGACATCGAACACTGAAGCTTTCTTT
D: .; V: TRBV5-1; size: many; J: TRBJ1-1; CDR3: CASSWAGQGNGAFF; DNA: TGCGCCAGCAGCTGGGCGGGGCAGGGAAATGGAGCTTTCTTT
D: .; V: TRBV12-3/TRBV12-4; size: many; J: TRBJ1-2; CDR3: CASSTRDTGRHDTF; DNA: TGTGCCAGCAGTACCCGGGACACAGGACGACATGACACCTTC